This passage covers 10 T cell receptor beta chains from one sample sequenced in a study of ipilimumab plus nivolumab after autologous stem cell transplantation. Sequencing used immunoSEQ multiplex PCR; TCRdb keeps in-frame clones, though not all of them. The repertoire holds some 87,000 clones, more than 80% seen once, with approximately 2.2% in the top ten. The specimen comprised PBMCs, sampled in a trial of ipilimumab plus nivolumab as post-transplant consolidation. The receptors shown here come from a male donor with diffuse large B-cell lymphoma.

V is TRBV7-2 and J is TRBJ2-4; D gene unclear. V was trimmed by 5 bases and J by 0 bases, leaving 11 bases between them. The germline V gene has CDR1 SGHTA and CDR2 FQGNSA. The CDR3 loop spans 15 amino acids. The CDR3 is CASSPRAIAKNIQYF. DNA of the CDR3: TGTGCCAGCAGCCCTAGGGCGATAGCCAAAAACATTCAGTACTTC.

In DNA form, the CDR3 reads TGTGCCAGCAGCCCCCGGTGGCGGGAGTGGACCGGGGAGCTGTTTTTT. Translating it yields CASSPRWREWTGELFF. The gene calls are TRBV11-2 and TRBJ2-2; 7 positions match TRBD2. Trimming took 5 bases from V and 5 from J; bases not matched to a gene: 11. Germline lookup yields CDR1 SGHAT and CDR2 FQNNGV. This CDR3 contains 16 residues.

V usage is TRBV7-2 and J usage is TRBJ2-7; TRBD2 agrees at 15 bases. CDR1 and CDR2 (germline): SGHTA, FQGNSA. The J segment lost 2 bases and the V segment lost 2 bases, leaving 4 bases of the junction unmatched. The CDR3 covers 17 residues. CDR3 coding DNA: TGTGCCAGCAGCTTACCGAGGACTAGCGGGGGGGCCTACGAGCAGTACTTC. Its translation is CASSLPRTSGGAYEQYF. Filled out from reference TRBV7-2 and TRBJ2-7, the complete variable domain reads GAGVSQSPSNKVTEKGKDVELRCDPISGHTALYWYRQSLGQGLEFLIYFQGNSAPDKSGLPSDRFSAERTGGSVSTLTIQRTQQEDSAVYLCASSLPRTSGGAYEQYFGPGTRLTVT.

The V gene is TRBV4-1, the J gene TRBJ2-1, with 8 bases matching TRBD2. This CDR3 spans 18 amino acids. With 2 bases clipped from V and 1 base from J, the junction kept 10 bases outside the gene matches. Per the germline V gene, CDR1 is MGHRA and CDR2 is YSYEKL. This CDR3 reads CASSQNGGGLISYNEQFF. The CDR3 region has the DNA TGCGCCAGCAGCCAAAACGGGGGGGGCCTTATTTCCTACAATGAGCAGTTCTTC.

This sequence joins TRBV29-1 and TRBJ1-2; D uncertain. The CDR3 covers 12 residues. V dropped 7 bases and J dropped 6 bases, with 15 bases sitting between them. CDR1 is SQVTM and CDR2 is ANQGSEA in the germline V gene. Here the CDR3 DNA reads TGCAGCGCCGCTAGGGAGTGGGATGGCTACACCTTC. Translated, it gives CSAAREWDGYTF. The full variable domain, with the rest looked up from reference TRBV29-1 and TRBJ1-2, is SAVISQKPSRDICQRGTSLTIQCQVDSQVTMMFWYRQQPGQSLTLIATANQGSEATYESGFVIDKFPISRPNLTFSTLTVSNMSPEDSSIYLCSAAREWDGYTFGSGTRLTVV.

This clone was seen a single time. The chain is built from TRBV29-1 and TRBJ1-2, with D maybe TRBD1 (5 bases). CDR1 and CDR2 from the germline V gene are SQVTM and ANQGSEA. The CDR3 spans 12 residues. V lost 4 bases and J 9 bases, leaving 15 bases between the germline ends. CDR3 in amino acids: CSVGTREMSYTF. The CDR3 DNA sequence: TGCAGCGTTGGGACACGGGAGATGAGCTACACCTTC.

Worth noting for this clone: Other DNA sequences within the sample encode an identical CDR3. The J gene is TRBJ2-1, the V gene TRBV9; D gene unclear. Germline V gene sequence: CDR1 SGDLS, CDR2 YYNGEE. The V gene lost 0 bases and the J gene lost 4 bases, with 5 bases spanning the gap. This CDR3 is 13 amino acids long. CDR3 nucleotides: TGTGCCAGCAGCGTAGGGGAATACAATGAGCAGTTCTTC. It encodes CASSVGEYNEQFF.

The chain uses TRBV29-1 and TRBJ2-5, with a possible D match to TRBD1 (6 bases). The J call may not be correct, given that the DNA end is closer to TRBJ2-7. There are 11 residues in the CDR3. Germline assignment: CDR1 SQVTM and CDR2 ANQGSEA. The CDR3, as DNA: TGCAGCGTAGGGACAACCTACGAGCAGTACTTC. The encoded protein is CSVGTTYEQYF.

The chain recombines TRBV2 with TRBJ2-3; D is undetermined. Germline V gene data show CDR1 as SNHLY and CDR2 as FYNNEI. Trimming left V 3 bases short and J 5 bases short, with 9 bases between. CDR3 size: 13 residues. The CDR3 protein is CASSENREDTQYF. CDR3 DNA sequence: TGTGCCAGCAGTGAGAACCGAGAAGATACGCAGTATTTT.

The chain combines TRBV4-3 with TRBJ2-7, with 7 bases matching TRBD1. The J segment lost 3 bases and the V segment lost 4 bases, leaving 9 bases of the junction unmatched. The length of the CDR3 is 15 residues. Germline V gene lookup returns CDR1 LGHNA and CDR2 YSLEER. The CDR3 here is CASSLEQGPVYEQYF. The DNA of the CDR3 is TGCGCCAGCAGCCTGGAACAGGGGCCCGTCTACGAGCAGTACTTC.